This TCR beta chain was recorded in a study of blood T cell repertoires in COVID-19. As for the study in general: Spain, Italy and the United States supplied samples that represented acute and convalescent COVID-19. From T cells, B-cell-depleted T cells, or PBMCs came the material, which was cDNA or gDNA.

With V trimmed by 7 bases and J by 3 bases, 4 bases remained unmatched. This CDR3 region has 14 residues. Germline-derived CDR1 and CDR2 are SGHAT and FQNNGV. There are many counts of this clone. Original processing notes: It was from reference gene primer amplification that nucleated cell counts were estimated. Only in-frame clones appear in the TCRdb table, and some are missing; sequencing was by immunoSEQ multiplex PCR. V, J and clone size reflect that table, while D and trimming were determined from the DNA. The data contain over 200,000 clones, around 86% of them singletons. Sequencing input: peripheral blood. The chain links TRBV11-2 to TRBJ2-5; 11 nucleotides agree with TRBD2. The source of this sequence is a man in his forties or fifties who had recovered from COVID-19. The CDR3 sequence is CASTKGLAEETQYF. The CDR3 region has the DNA TGTGCCAGCACGAAGGGACTAGCGGAAGAGACCCAGTACTTC.